The next 8 T cell receptor beta chains were all read from a single sample in a study of spatial heterogeneity in lung cancer. Via MiXCR, TCRdb re-called the 5' RACE reads, giving one row per CDR3 protein. Here the sample spans fewer than 40,000 distinct CDR3 sequences, roughly 7.4% being singletons. Time point of the sample: sample taken at primary tumor resection. The input for sequencing was PBMCs, taken at surgery. Receptors originate from a male donor with early-stage non-small cell lung cancer.

CDR3 sequence: CSAREVGGPSSYEQYF. The CDR3 region has the DNA TGCAGTGCTAGAGAGGTGGGGGGACCAAGCTCCTACGAGCAGTACTTC. The chain employs TRBV20-1 and TRBJ2-7, with a tentative D call TRBD2 (6 bases). V was pared by 0 bases and J by 0 bases, with 15 bases between. Germline CDR1 is DFQATT and CDR2 is SNEGSKA (reference sequence). The CDR3 contains 16 residues.

Many counts were recorded for this clonotype. This sequence joins TRBV6-2 or TRBV6-3 and TRBJ1-5; D unresolved. The germline V gene has CDR1 MNHEY and CDR2 SVGEGT. The CDR3 contains 13 residues. Deletions cut 5 bases from V and 2 bases from J, with 7 bases between. DNA of the CDR3: TGTGCCAGCAGTCCAATCGGCAATCAGCCCCAGCATTTT. Protein: CASSPIGNQPQHF.

The chain recombines TRBV20-1 with TRBJ1-2; no firm D call. Germline V gene data show CDR1 as DFQATT and CDR2 as SNEGSKA (reference sequence). Trimming removed 1 base from V and 8 bases from J, with 14 bases in between. CDR3 length equals 13 residues. As DNA, the CDR3 is TGCAGTGCTAGAGCGATAAGGGCAGGAGGCTACACCTTC. Protein product: CSARAIRAGGYTF.

The chain combines TRBV9 with TRBJ2-1; 9 bases match TRBD1. Looked up from germline, CDR1 is SGDLS and CDR2 is YYNGEE. V trimming: 5 bases; J trimming: 7 bases; junction bases outside the gene matches: 4. The CDR3 loop spans 13 amino acids. CDR3 protein: CASRPGQGNEQFF. In DNA, the CDR3 is TGTGCCAGCAGGCCGGGACAGGGAAATGAGCAGTTCTTC.

Ten or more counts support this clonotype. The rearrangement links TRBV6-1 to TRBJ2-7; weak D call: TRBD1 (6 bases). In germline, CDR1 is MNHNS, CDR2 SASEGT. The CDR3 length is 12 residues. Deletions cut 11 bases from V and 2 bases from J, with 13 bases between. CDR3 sequence (DNA): TGTGCCTCCGAGGGGGAAACCTACGAGCAGTACGTC. Protein: CASEGETYEQYV.

This clonotype was found many times. The chain uses TRBV21-1 and TRBJ1-5; TRBD1 was called by the table and not checked on the DNA. TRBV21-1 constitutes a pseudogene. CDR3 length: 17 amino acids. CDR3 sequence reads: CASSPPGPRSSNQPQHF. CDR3 bases: TGTGCCAGCAGTCCACCGGGCCCCCGGTCCAGCAATCAGCCCCAGCATTTT.

Many counts were recorded for this clonotype. The gene calls are TRBV3-1 and TRBJ2-7; tentatively, D is TRBD2 (6 bases). Between the trimmed V and J ends, which lost 4 bases and 4 bases, there was a span of 14 bases. Germline CDR1 is LGHDT and CDR2 is YNNKEL (reference sequence). The CDR3 consists of 14 residues. The CDR3 sequence: CASSLPGTAYEQYF. The CDR3, as DNA: TGTGCCAGCAGCCTTCCCGGGACTGCTTACGAGCAGTACTTC.

This clonotype has only a few counts. For the CDR3, the DNA is TGCAGCGTTGGAGGTGGTTACAATGAGCAGTTCTTC. Translating it yields CSVGGGYNEQFF. The J gene is TRBJ2-1, the V gene TRBV29-1; D remains unclear. V gave up 4 bases and J gave up 4 bases, with 8 bases separating them. The CDR3 covers 12 residues. Germline CDR1 SQVTM, CDR2 ANQGSEA.